The 24 T cell receptor beta chains listed next were all sequenced from one sample in a study of neoadjuvant anti-PD-1 for oral cavity cancer (TCRdb year 2021). The sample's time point, from its label and the paper: after neoadjuvant nivolumab, at surgical resection. Library construction relied on the immunoSEQ multiplex PCR assay. Here the immuneACCESS table is served through TCRdb, limited to in-frame sequences with V and J called. Missing clones are a known gap in these copies; in checked studies unresolved V genes cover under half, and the rest lacks a known reason. The sample table shows around 70,000 clones, and approximately 85% are seen once. The top ten clones comprise roughly 3.4% of the sample. The sample in question was PBMCs, obtained after nivolumab (anti-PD-1) treatment. Receptor source: a person aged 35 to 85 with oral cavity squamous cell carcinoma.

This clone occurred a few times. The chain links TRBV10-1 to TRBJ2-7; 7 bases align to TRBD1. The CDR3 loop spans 17 amino acids. J lost 2 bases, V lost 2 bases, and 12 bases had no gene match. Germline V gene data show CDR1 as WNHNN and CDR2 as SYGVQD (reference sequence). The CDR3 region is CASSETLTGATTYEQYF. CDR3 coding DNA: TGCGCCAGCAGTGAGACCCTAACAGGGGCGACTACCTACGAGCAGTACTTC.

This chain uses TRBV10-1 with TRBJ2-1; tentatively, D is TRBD1 (5 bases). The CDR3 length is 15 residues. The V gene lost 2 bases and the J gene lost 9 bases, with 17 bases spanning the gap. The germline gives CDR1 WNHNN, CDR2 SYGVQD (reference sequence). The CDR3 nucleotides read TGCGCCAGCAGTGAGGCAGGGTCTCCTACAAGTGAGCAGTTCTTC. Translation: CASSEAGSPTSEQFF.

In this sample, this clone turned up a few times. CDR3 protein: CASRAGTGNQPQHF. The CDR3 coding sequence is TGTGCCAGCAGAGCCGGGACAGGGAATCAGCCCCAGCATTTT. The chain links TRBV6-1 to TRBJ1-5; 9 bases map to TRBD1. The CDR3 loop spans 14 amino acids. V was clipped by 6 bases and J by 4 bases; unmatched bases: 4. Germline CDR1 MNHNS, CDR2 SASEGT.

This clone was seen once. The chain links TRBV5-1 to TRBJ2-1, with 11 bases matching TRBD2. J gave up 4 bases and V 2 bases, and 2 bases lay outside the gene matches. CDR1 is SGHRS and CDR2 is YFSETQ in the germline V gene. This CDR3 is 15 amino acids long. The DNA of the CDR3 is TGCGCCAGCAGCTTCGGGACTAGCGGTTACAATGAGCAGTTCTTC. The encoded protein is CASSFGTSGYNEQFF.

This clone was recorded a few times. The V and J genes are TRBV29-1 and TRBJ2-5; possible D gene TRBD1, 6 bases. The germline V and J ends were trimmed by 6 bases and 4 bases, with 15 bases remaining between them. Per the germline V gene, CDR1 is SQVTM and CDR2 is ANQGSEA. The CDR3 spans 13 residues. This CDR3 is CSVAIQGVETQYF. The CDR3 DNA is TGCAGCGTCGCTATACAGGGAGTAGAGACCCAGTACTTC.

For the CDR3, the DNA is TGCGCCAGCAGCTTGAGTACAGTCTTACGGAATGAGCAGTTCTTC. Amino acid sequence: CASSLSTVLRNEQFF. The rearrangement uses TRBV5-1 and TRBJ2-1; the D is unclear. Germline V gene data show CDR1 as SGHRS and CDR2 as YFSETQ. This CDR3 contains 15 residues. V was trimmed by 1 base and J by 7 bases, leaving 15 bases between them. Together with reference TRBV5-1 and TRBJ2-1, the CDR3 gives the full variable domain: KAGVTQTPRYLIKTRGQQVTLSCSPISGHRSVSWYQQTPGQGLQFLFEYFSETQRNKGNFPGRFSGRQFSNSRSEMNVSTLELGDSALYLCASSLSTVLRNEQFFGPGTRLTVL.

V usage is TRBV13 and J usage is TRBJ1-2; D may be TRBD1 (6 bases). CDR3 length: 15 residues. Trimming cost V 1 base and J 2 bases, with 11 bases left between them. Germline V gene data show CDR1 as PRHDT and CDR2 as FYEKMQ (reference sequence). The CDR3 DNA sequence: TGTGCCAGCAGCTTAGAGCGGGGGCCCAACTATGGCTACACCTTC. It encodes CASSLERGPNYGYTF.

The chain couples TRBV5-1 to TRBJ2-5; D tentatively fits TRBD1 or TRBD2 (5 bases each). The CDR3 has 14 amino acids. Trimming left V 1 base short and J 5 bases short, with 12 bases between. The V gene's germline CDR1 is SGHRS and CDR2 YFSETQ. The CDR3: CASSLMGVPETQYF. In nucleotides, the CDR3 is TGCGCCAGCAGCTTGATGGGGGTCCCGGAGACCCAGTACTTC.

V is TRBV5-1 and J is TRBJ1-1; possible D gene TRBD1, 6 bases. Germline-derived CDR1 and CDR2 are SGHRS and YFSETQ. CDR3 length: 13 residues. Trimming pared 4 bases from V and 1 base from J, leaving 8 bases between. This CDR3 is CASSRTANTEAFF. The CDR3 region has the DNA TGCGCCAGCAGCAGGACAGCGAACACTGAAGCTTTCTTT.

This clone was seen just once. The chain recombines TRBV5-1 with TRBJ1-3; D is perhaps TRBD1 (5 bases). The CDR3 contains 16 residues. Trimming removed 0 bases at V and 0 bases at J, with 10 bases between. Germline V gene sequence: CDR1 SGHRS, CDR2 YFSETQ. CDR3 amino acids: CASSLGGEFSGNTIYF. The CDR3 DNA is TGCGCCAGCAGCTTGGGGGGCGAGTTCTCTGGAAACACCATATATTTT.

The chain joins TRBV19 to TRBJ2-3; 8 nucleotides match TRBD2. Germline-derived CDR1 and CDR2 are LNHDA and SQIVND (reference sequence). With V trimmed by 7 bases and J by 0 bases, 3 bases remained unmatched. This CDR3 region has 14 residues. CDR3 sequence: CASKSGGSTDTQYF. For the CDR3, the DNA is TGTGCCAGTAAATCGGGAGGGAGCACAGATACGCAGTATTTT.

The chain carries TRBV6-1 and TRBJ2-5; no definite D call. The CDR3 covers 11 residues. V lost 11 bases and J lost 5, with 12 bases in between. CDR1 is MNHNS, CDR2 SASEGT, per germline. As DNA, the CDR3 is TGTGCCGGCCGAAGTCTTGAGACCCAGTACTTC. Its translation is CAGRSLETQYF.

The V gene is TRBV28, the J gene TRBJ2-7; 7 bases line up with TRBD2. The V and J ends lost 6 bases and 0 bases, in that order; junction bases with no gene match: 5. The length of the CDR3 is 14 residues. Per the germline V gene, CDR1 is MDHEN and CDR2 is SYDVKM. CDR3 in DNA: TGTGCCAGCAGGGTGGGAGGGTCCTCCTACGAGCAGTACTTC. It is translated as CASRVGGSSYEQYF.

The rearrangement uses TRBV28 and TRBJ1-5, with D perhaps matching TRBD1 (5 bases). Germline V gene lookup returns CDR1 MDHEN and CDR2 SYDVKM. The CDR3 loop spans 15 amino acids. Trimming stripped 4 bases from V and 8 bases from J, with 18 bases between. In nucleotides, the CDR3 is TGTGCCAGCAGTTCCCTAGGGGTCCAAGGGGAGCCCCAGCATTTT. Its protein is CASSSLGVQGEPQHF. Looking up the rest from reference TRBV28 and TRBJ1-5 gives the full variable domain: DVKVTQSSRYLVKRTGEKVFLECVQDMDHENMFWYRQDPGLGLRLIYFSYDVKMKEKGDIPEGYSVSREKKERFSLILESASTNQTSMYLCASSSLGVQGEPQHFGDGTRLSIL.

The gene calls are TRBV7-9 and TRBJ2-7; D is ambiguous. The CDR3 contains 14 residues. Trimming removed 5 bases from V and 2 bases from J, with 13 bases in between. Germline-derived CDR1 and CDR2 are SEHNR and FQNEAQ (reference sequence). The DNA of the CDR3 is TGTGCCAGCAGCCCATATGGTCCCCCCTACGAGCAGTACTTC. This codes for CASSPYGPPYEQYF.

V and J are TRBV6-1 and TRBJ1-2; D is unresolved. The germline V gene encodes CDR1 MNHNS and CDR2 SASEGT. The CDR3 covers 13 residues. The V end lost 7 bases, the J end lost 8 bases, and 17 bases lay between the germline ends. CDR3 residues: CASKQPNREGYTF. Here the CDR3 DNA reads TGTGCCAGCAAGCAGCCTAACCGTGAGGGCTACACCTTC.

This clone was detected only once. The chain couples TRBV27 to TRBJ2-7; D gene ambiguous. Per germline, CDR1 MNHEY and CDR2 SMNVEV (reference sequence). The V gene lost 2 bases and the J gene lost 0 bases, with 8 bases spanning the gap. The CDR3 is 14 residues long. The CDR3 region is CASSLRPSSYEQYF. CDR3 coding DNA: TGTGCCAGCAGTTTAAGACCGAGCTCCTACGAGCAGTACTTC.

In its sample, this clone was seen once. The chain carries TRBV28 and TRBJ1-1; the D gene is possibly TRBD1 (6 bases). This CDR3 comprises 14 residues. Germline CDR1 MDHEN, CDR2 SYDVKM. The V and J ends lost 6 bases and 6 bases respectively, with 17 bases between them. The CDR3: CASSTQGGYAEAFF. The CDR3 DNA follows: TGTGCCAGCAGCACACAGGGAGGTTACGCTGAAGCTTTCTTT.

This clone was seen a handful of times. The chain couples TRBV7-9 to TRBJ2-4; D gene unclear. The germline V gene encodes CDR1 SEHNR and CDR2 FQNEAQ (reference sequence). V dropped 0 bases and J dropped 0 bases, with 6 bases sitting between them. CDR3 size: 15 residues. Written as DNA, the CDR3 is TGTGCCAGCAGCTTAGCCCAGTTAGCCAAAAACATTCAGTACTTC. Its protein is CASSLAQLAKNIQYF.

The CDR3 DNA follows: TGTGCCAGCAGTCCAGGGGGCTGGGACACTGAAGCTTTCTTT. It translates to CASSPGGWDTEAFF. This chain connects TRBV28 to TRBJ1-1; 8 nucleotides line up with TRBD1. CDR3 size: 14 residues. Trimming at V came to 5 bases and at J to 3 bases, leaving 5 bases not matched to a gene. Germline loops: CDR1 MDHEN, CDR2 SYDVKM.

The chain recombines TRBV25-1 with TRBJ1-2, with D hard to call. CDR1 is MGHDK, CDR2 SYGVNS, per germline. The CDR3 is 14 residues long. V was cut by 3 bases and J by 4 bases, with 12 bases left in between. Written as DNA, the CDR3 is TGTGCCAGCAGTGACCCGGTCCCGGGCTATGGCTACACCTTC. It yields the protein CASSDPVPGYGYTF.

This clone was counted once. Given a much more abundant clone one base away, this may be a read error. The CDR3, as DNA: TGTGCCATCAGTGACAGCTCTGGAAACACCATATATTTT. Its translation is CAISDSSGNTIYF. The chain is built from TRBV10-3 and TRBJ1-3; D not certain. The germline CDR1 and CDR2 sequences are ENHRY and SYGVKD. V lost 3 bases and J 0 bases, leaving 3 bases between the germline ends. The CDR3 extends over 13 amino acids.

This clone came up a few times. This sequence joins TRBV5-6 and TRBJ1-5; no reliable D call. The CDR3 extends over 13 amino acids. Germline-derived CDR1 and CDR2 are SGHDT and YYEEEE. Trimming removed 4 bases from V and 6 bases from J, with 11 bases in between. CDR3 nucleotides: TGTGCCAGCAGCCCCCAGCGTACTCAGCCCCAGCATTTT. The encoded protein is CASSPQRTQPQHF.

The chain combines TRBV4-1 with TRBJ2-5; 7 bases agree with TRBD2. CDR3 length: 15 amino acids. V lost 6 bases and J lost 5; bases outside the gene matches: 12. CDR1 MGHRA and CDR2 YSYEKL come from the germline V gene. The CDR3 sequence: CASSFLGRAGETQYF. For the CDR3, the DNA is TGCGCCAGCAGTTTCTTGGGGAGGGCCGGCGAGACCCAGTACTTC.